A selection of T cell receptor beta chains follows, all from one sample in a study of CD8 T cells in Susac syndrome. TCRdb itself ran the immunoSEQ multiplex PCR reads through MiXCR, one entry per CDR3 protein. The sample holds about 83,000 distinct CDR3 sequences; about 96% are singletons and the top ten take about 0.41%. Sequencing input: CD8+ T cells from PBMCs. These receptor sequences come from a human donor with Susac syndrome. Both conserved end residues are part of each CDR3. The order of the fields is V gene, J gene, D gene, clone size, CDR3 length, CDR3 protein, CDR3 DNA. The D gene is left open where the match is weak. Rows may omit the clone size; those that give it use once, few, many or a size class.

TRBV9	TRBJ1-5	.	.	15	CASSASGRTNQPQHF	TGTGCCAGCAGCGCCTCAGGACGGACGAATCAGCCCCAGCATTTT
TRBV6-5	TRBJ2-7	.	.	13	CASSYGVAAEQYF	TGTGCCAGCAGTTACGGGGTAGCCGCCGAGCAGTACTTC
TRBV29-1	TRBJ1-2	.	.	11	CSVETRHGYTF	TGCAGCGTTGAAACCCGACATGGCTACACCTTC
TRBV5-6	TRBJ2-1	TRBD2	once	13	CASSSWDYDEQFF	TGTGCCAGCAGCTCATGGGACTACGATGAGCAGTTCTTC
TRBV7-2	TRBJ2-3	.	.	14	CASTSPSSTDTQYF	TGTGCCAGCACCTCCCCTAGTTCAACAGATACGCAGTATTTT
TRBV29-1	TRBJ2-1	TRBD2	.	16	CSVGLAGGPSYNEQFF	TGCAGCGTTGGACTAGCGGGGGGGCCCTCCTACAATGAGCAGTTCTTC
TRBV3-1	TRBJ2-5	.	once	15	CASSEAPGNQETQYF	TGTGCCAGCAGCGAGGCTCCGGGAAACCAAGAGACCCAGTACTTC
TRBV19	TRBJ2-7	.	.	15	CASSGAGATSYEQYF	TGTGCCAGTAGTGGGGCGGGGGCTACATCCTACGAGCAGTACTTC
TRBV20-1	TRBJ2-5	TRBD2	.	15	CSARGAERETETQYF	TGCAGTGCTAGAGGCGCGGAGCGGGAGACAGAGACCCAGTACTTC
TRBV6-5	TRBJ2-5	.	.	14	CASRRPRPQETQYF	TGTGCCAGCAGGAGACCGCGACCTCAAGAGACCCAGTACTTC
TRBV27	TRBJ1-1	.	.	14	CASSLSGGNTEAFF	TGTGCCAGCAGTTTATCTGGGGGGAACACTGAAGCTTTCTTT
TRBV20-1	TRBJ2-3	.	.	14	CSASEEITADTQYF	TGCAGTGCTAGCGAGGAAATTACGGCAGATACGCAGTATTTT
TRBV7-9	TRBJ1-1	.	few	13	CASSLDRNTEAFF	TGTGCCAGCAGCTTAGACAGGAACACTGAAGCTTTCTTT
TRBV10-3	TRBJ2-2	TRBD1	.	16	CAISGVQGPNTGELFF	TGTGCCATCAGTGGTGTACAGGGGCCGAACACCGGGGAGCTGTTTTTT
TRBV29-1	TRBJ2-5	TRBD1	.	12	CRTDRAEETQYF	TGCAGGACCGACAGGGCCGAAGAGACCCAGTACTTC
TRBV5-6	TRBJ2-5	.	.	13	CASSLGGLETQYF	TGTGCCAGCAGCTTGGGAGGGTTGGAGACCCAGTACTTC
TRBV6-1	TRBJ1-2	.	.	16	CASSPKGGGRNYGYTF	TGTGCCAGCAGCCCAAAGGGCGGGGGACGAAACTATGGCTACACCTTC
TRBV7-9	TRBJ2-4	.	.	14	CASSPGDTGNIQYF	TGTGCCAGCAGCCCGGGGGACACAGGGAACATTCAGTACTTC